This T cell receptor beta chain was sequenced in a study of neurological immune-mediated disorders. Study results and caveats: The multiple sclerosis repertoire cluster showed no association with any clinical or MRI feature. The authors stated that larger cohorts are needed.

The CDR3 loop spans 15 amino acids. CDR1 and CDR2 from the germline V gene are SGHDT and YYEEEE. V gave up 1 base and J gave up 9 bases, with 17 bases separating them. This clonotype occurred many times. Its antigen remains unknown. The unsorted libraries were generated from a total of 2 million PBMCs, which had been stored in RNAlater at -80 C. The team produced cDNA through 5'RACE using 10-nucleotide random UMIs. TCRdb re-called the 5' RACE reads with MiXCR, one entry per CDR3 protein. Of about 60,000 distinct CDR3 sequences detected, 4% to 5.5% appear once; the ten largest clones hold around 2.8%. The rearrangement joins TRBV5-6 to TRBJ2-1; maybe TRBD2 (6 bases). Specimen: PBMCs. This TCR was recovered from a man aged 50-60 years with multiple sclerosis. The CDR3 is CASSLYGRVQSEQFF. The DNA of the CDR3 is TGTGCCAGCAGCTTGTACGGGAGAGTACAAAGTGAGCAGTTCTTC.